Here is one T cell receptor beta chain with its context. The length of the CDR3 is 14 residues. The V gene's germline CDR1 is SGDLS and CDR2 YYNGEE. The ends were cut back, 1 base at V and 4 bases at J, with 11 bases in the middle. This sample is part of a study of blood T cell repertoires in COVID-19. Study overall: Whether acute or convalescent, the COVID-19 samples came from the United States, Italy and Spain. Sources were T cells, B-cell-depleted T cells, or PBMCs; the material itself was cDNA or gDNA.

As handled by the study authors: For nucleated cells, counts were estimated from reference gene primer amplification. Produced via immunoSEQ multiplex PCR; TCRdb's table is partial and in-frame only. V and J calls and clone size follow that table, whereas D and trimming were derived from the DNA. Of approximately 40,000 clones listed, 90% are singletons. The sample taken for sequencing was peripheral blood. The clonotype was recovered from a human donor in a cohort sampled during active COVID-19. The V and J genes are TRBV9 and TRBJ2-5, with a weak D call TRBD2 (6 bases). This chain's CDR3 is CASSVTQAGETQYF. The CDR3 DNA reads as TGTGCCAGCAGCGTAACCCAAGCGGGAGAGACCCAGTACTTC.